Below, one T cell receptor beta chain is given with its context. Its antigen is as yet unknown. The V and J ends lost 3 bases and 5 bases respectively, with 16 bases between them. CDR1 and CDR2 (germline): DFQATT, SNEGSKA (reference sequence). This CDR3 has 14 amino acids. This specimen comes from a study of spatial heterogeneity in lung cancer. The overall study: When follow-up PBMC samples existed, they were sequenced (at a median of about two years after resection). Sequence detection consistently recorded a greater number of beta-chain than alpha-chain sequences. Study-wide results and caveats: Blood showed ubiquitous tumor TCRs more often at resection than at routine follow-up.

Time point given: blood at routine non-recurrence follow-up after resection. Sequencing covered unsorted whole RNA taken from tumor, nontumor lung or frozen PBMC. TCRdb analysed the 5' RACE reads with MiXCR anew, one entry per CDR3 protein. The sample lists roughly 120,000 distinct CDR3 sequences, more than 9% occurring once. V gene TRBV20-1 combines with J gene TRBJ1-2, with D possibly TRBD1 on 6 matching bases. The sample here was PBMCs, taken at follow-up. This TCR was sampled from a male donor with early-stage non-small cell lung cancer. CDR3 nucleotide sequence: TGCAGTGCTAGCCCGTCCGGGACAAATTATGGCTACACCTTC. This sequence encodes CSASPSGTNYGYTF.